The source of this T cell receptor (beta chain) is a study of regulatory T cells in long-lasting Graves disease (dated by TCRdb to the early 2020s). With respect to the entire study: Antithyroid drugs had been taken for less than 3 months by newly diagnosed Graves' disease patients. The study was registered as a clinical trial and conducted in China. TCR sequencing covered roughly 13 persistent and roughly 20 newly diagnosed Graves' disease patients, some 35 samples in total. This study used TCR sequencing and RNA sequencing of peripheral blood to compare persistent Graves' disease patients against newly diagnosed Graves' disease patients. Overall study results and their limits: Sequencing and analysis were limited to the TCR beta chain. Lower TCR Shannon entropy and fewer highly expanded clones were observed in persistent Graves' disease patients than in newly diagnosed patients, which suggested clonal expansion. Preferential use of TRBV28, TRBJ1-2 and TRBJ2-5 was observed in persistent disease, whereas TRBV20-1 and TRBJ2-1 were favored in newly diagnosed disease. The authors acknowledged the small sample size as a limitation that may reduce accuracy. A larger number of public clonotypes was shared among persistent patients (fewer than 3,000) than among newly diagnosed patients (roughly 980). Peripheral blood alone was examined, since thyroid tissue, which constituted the primary lesion, could not be accessed.

The cysteine opens and the phenylalanine closes a CDR3 of 14 amino acids. Just CDR3 DNA is preserved here, 42 bases in frame from base 1. The germline V gene yields MNHNS for CDR1 and SASEGT for CDR2. V and J are truncated by 6 bases and 4 bases respectively, leaving an intervening sequence of 15 bases. The library was built by means of multiplex PCR. Sequencing was carried out with an Illumina HiSeq 4000. CDR3 regions were amplified by Arm-PCR with iRepertoire HTBI primers to construct TCR beta libraries. Before sequencing, the PCR products underwent gel purification. The authors' analysis ran thus. Gene usage analysis of CDR3 amino acid clonotypes used the approximately 62 TRBV and 14 to 15 TRBJ segments found across samples. COPE and FqMerger were used to merge the filtered high-quality paired reads into contigs. Contigs were aligned with BLAST to IMGT TRBV, TRBD and TRBJ reference genes, and CDR3 was defined per IMGT. Clonotypes above 0.1% frequency were classified as highly expanded clones. Shannon entropy was used to measure repertoire diversity, and the Gini coefficient was used to measure V-J evenness. A clonotype was considered public if more than one individual shared it. In-frame beta chains were kept once TCRdb had trimmed the public reads at Q25 with fastp and called clones with MiXCR. Rows are unified per CDR3 protein, each entry keeping the most common DNA and genes. TCRdb, not the authors, supplied the V and J calls. The sample profile shows 500,000 or so distinct CDR3 sequences; around 16% of them were found once. Approximately 25% of the sample is taken by the ten largest.

The time point label, as the study defines it: newly diagnosed GD, antithyroid drugs for less than 3 months. RNA was extracted from PBMCs in TRIzol for both TCR sequencing and RNA sequencing. Graves' disease was diagnosed according to American Thyroid Association guidelines. Patients for the study were recruited at an endocrinology department in Xi'an, China. Each patient gave 9 to 10 milliliters of peripheral blood, collected in an EDTA anticoagulant tube. Ficoll Paque Plus density gradient separation was used to isolate PBMCs, and no further T cell sorting was performed. An Agilent 2100 Bioanalyzer and agarose gel were used to check RNA quality, while a NanoDrop 2000 measured RNA concentration. A note on this clonotype: It has no known antigen specificity. Base qualities are not at hand, and no much larger clone is one base apart.

This same sample was also part of a study on T cells in Graves' hyperthyroidism and ophthalmopathy. As the second study states: A patient counted as having stable Graves' hyperthyroidism if no progression to ophthalmopathy occurred over 18 months of follow-up. Hyperthyroidism patients were aged 18 to 65 years and newly diagnosed, with disease duration of less than 2 months. Exclusion was applied to patients with uncontrolled infections, other autoimmune diseases, pregnancy or lactation. Diagnoses relied on clinical symptoms, serum thyroxine and TRAb, thyroid ultrasound and orbital computed tomography. The TCR CDR3 was subjected to a first round of RT-PCR using the HTBI primer set and the Qiagen OneStep RT-PCR kit. Most expanded thyroid clonotypes (frequency above 0.001) were also detected in blood, suggesting blood repertoires may reflect thyroid immune responses. In cross-validation, a model built on a 13 V-J signature told ophthalmopathy apart from stable hyperthyroidism with 85% to 90% sensitivity and around 81% specificity, and in testing the same model reached 80%/75%. In validation, the model predicted progression to ophthalmopathy with about 71% sensitivity and 72% to 75% specificity, a median of about 6.7 months before onset. A discovery cohort of fewer than 110 patients, roughly 45 with Graves' ophthalmopathy and 57 with stable Graves' hyperthyroidism, was used to find distinguishing TCR V-J signatures. Prospective prediction of ophthalmopathy was tested in an independent validation cohort of under 20 hyperthyroidism patients and 17 patients who later progressed to ophthalmopathy. The roughly 94 discovery patients were randomly split 7:3 into training and test sets. The study also compared thyroid tissue and blood T-cell repertoires from several Graves' hyperthyroidism patients. After blood sampling, hyperthyroidism patients were treated with methimazole at a starting dose of 30 mg daily, and ophthalmopathy patients were treated with high-dose intravenous methylprednisolone. The libraries were constructed in a second round of multiplex PCR and then size-selected and purified. The libraries were sequenced on an Illumina HiSeq2000 using paired-end 100 bp reads. SOAPnuke was used to process the raw data, throwing out any read that contained adapters or uncalled bases, had a mean Phred below 15, or lacked an exact constant-primer or identifier match. High-quality paired reads were merged using COPE v1.2.5, and each unique nucleotide sequence was defined as a clonotype. MiTCR v1.1 was used to align the clonotypes against IMGT TRBV, TRBD and TRBJ reference segments. The analysis included only V-J combinations with a frequency above 0.0001, which together covered 98% to 99.2% of the repertoires. The TCS score was defined as F50 (clonal expansion) divided by E x V (chaos), with BLOSUM62-based TCRdist calculated between CDR3 peptides within each V-J. Welch's t-statistics and random forest reduced 514 V-J features to under 15, which were used in a naive Bayes classifier (R e1071). No statistical method was used to set the sample size in advance, and investigators knew the group allocation. The paper reports TCR Vbeta CDR3 sequencing of 140 or so peripheral blood samples: 40 to 45 ophthalmopathy, under 85 hyperthyroidism and around 17 progressor patients.

In this chain, TRBV6-1 is recombined with TRBJ1-1, with the D gene not clear enough to name. The sequences come from peripheral blood mononuclear cells (PBMCs), collected at new diagnosis, from a patient treated with antithyroid drugs. The sequence derives from a woman aged 35-65 years with Graves disease. Donor details come from another sample of the same person, matched by shared clones. The DNA reads as follows: TGTGCCAGCAGCGCACGGGGAGTGGGCACTGAAGCTTTCTTT. Protein translation: CASSARGVGTEAFF.